This TCR beta chain was found in a study of CD8 T cells in Susac syndrome. An amount of RNA that ranged from roughly 0.45 to 1 ug was reverse transcribed with random hexamers. A single record per CDR3 protein comes from TCRdb applying MiXCR to the immunoSEQ multiplex PCR reads. The sample shows about 280,000 distinct CDR3 sequences, more than 75% of them seen only once. Multiple sclerosis controls were treatment-naive patients with stable or active relapsing-remitting disease. V was clipped by 6 bases and J by 0 bases, with 12 bases between them. The CDR3 sequence is 13 residues long. In germline, CDR1 is SQVTM, CDR2 ANQGSEA.

This TCR derives from a human donor with multiple sclerosis. Input material: CD8+ T cells from PBMCs. The chain links TRBV29-1 to TRBJ2-7, with a tentative D call TRBD2 (5 bases). The CDR3 coding sequence is TGCAGCGTCGAACCCGGGGACTCCTACGAGCAGTACTTC. Its translation: CSVEPGDSYEQYF.